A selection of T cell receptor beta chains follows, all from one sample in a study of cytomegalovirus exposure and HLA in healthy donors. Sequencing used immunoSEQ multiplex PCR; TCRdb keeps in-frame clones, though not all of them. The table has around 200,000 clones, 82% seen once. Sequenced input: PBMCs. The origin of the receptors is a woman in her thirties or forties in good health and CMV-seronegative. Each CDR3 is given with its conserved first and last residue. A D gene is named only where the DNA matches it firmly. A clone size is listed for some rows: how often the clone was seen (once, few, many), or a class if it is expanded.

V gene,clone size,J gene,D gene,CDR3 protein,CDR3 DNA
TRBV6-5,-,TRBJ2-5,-,CASSYGRLGEAQYF,TGTGCCAGCAGTTACGGTCGGTTGGGAGAGGCCCAGTACTTC
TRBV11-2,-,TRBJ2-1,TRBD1,CASTSWDRSDGEQFF,TGTGCCAGCACGAGCTGGGACAGGTCTGATGGTGAGCAGTTCTTC
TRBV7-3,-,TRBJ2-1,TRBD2,CASSFAGGDYNEQFF,TGTGCCAGCAGCTTCGCGGGAGGGGATTACAATGAGCAGTTCTTC
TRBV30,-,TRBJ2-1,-,CAWSVSGSKVQFF,TGTGCCTGGAGTGTATCGGGGAGTAAGGTGCAGTTCTTC
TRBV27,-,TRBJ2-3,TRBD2,CASSLRGTSRTIGDTQYF,TGTGCCAGCAGTTTAAGAGGGACTAGCAGGACGATTGGGGATACGCAGTATTTT
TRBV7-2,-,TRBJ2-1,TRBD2,CASRPLASLYNEQFF,TGTGCCAGCAGGCCACTAGCGTCCCTCTACAATGAGCAGTTCTTC
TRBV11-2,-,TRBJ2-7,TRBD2,CASTLQLAGGYEQYF,TGTGCCAGCACCCTACAGCTAGCGGGAGGGTACGAGCAGTACTTC
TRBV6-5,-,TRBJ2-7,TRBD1,CASSYYGQGYEQYF,TGTGCCAGCAGTTACTACGGACAGGGGTACGAGCAGTACTTC
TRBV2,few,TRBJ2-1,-,CASSRGLNNEQFF,TGTGCCAGCAGTAGGGGACTTAACAATGAGCAGTTCTTC
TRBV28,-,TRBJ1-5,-,CASSSLQPQHF,TGTGCCAGCAGTTCCCTGCAGCCCCAGCATTTT
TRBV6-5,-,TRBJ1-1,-,CASSTGTPNTEAFF,TGTGCCAGCAGTACAGGGACACCGAACACTGAAGCTTTCTTT
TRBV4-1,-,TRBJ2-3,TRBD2,CASSQAAGGPYTQYF,TGCGCCAGCAGCCAAGCAGCGGGAGGGCCATATACGCAGTATTTT
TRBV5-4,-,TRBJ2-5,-,CASNRPGGETQYF,TGTGCCAGCAACCGCCCCGGCGGGGAGACCCAGTACTTC
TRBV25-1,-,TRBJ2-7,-,CASSELQGGSEQYF,TGTGCCAGCAGTGAACTACAGGGGGGGAGCGAGCAGTACTTC
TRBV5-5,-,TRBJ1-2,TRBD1,CASSPLTGGGLGSYTF,TGTGCCAGCAGCCCCCTAACAGGGGGCGGGTTGGGTAGCTACACCTTC
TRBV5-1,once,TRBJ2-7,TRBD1,CASSPGQGVYEQYF,TGCGCCAGCAGCCCTGGACAGGGAGTTTACGAGCAGTACTTC
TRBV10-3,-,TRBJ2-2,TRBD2,CAINSAGDLHTGELFF,TGTGCCATAAATTCGGCGGGAGACCTCCACACCGGGGAGCTGTTTTTT
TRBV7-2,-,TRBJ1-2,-,CASSSTVNYGYTF,TGTGCCAGCAGCTCTACAGTCAACTATGGCTACACCTTC
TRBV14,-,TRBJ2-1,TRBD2,CASSRGLAGVYEQFF,TGTGCCAGCAGCCGGGGACTAGCGGGAGTTTATGAGCAGTTCTTC
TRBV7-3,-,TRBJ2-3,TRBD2,CASSLGPRGSGRLYDTQYF,TGTGCCAGCAGCTTAGGCCCCCGGGGTAGCGGGAGGTTGTATGATACGCAGTATTTT
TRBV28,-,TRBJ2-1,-,CASTAGLHEQFF,TGTGCCAGCACGGCAGGTCTGCATGAGCAGTTCTTC
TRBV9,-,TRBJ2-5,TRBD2,CASSVWGGQETQYF,TGTGCCAGCAGCGTGTGGGGAGGGCAAGAGACCCAGTACTTC
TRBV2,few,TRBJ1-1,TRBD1,CASTGQGTEAFF,TGTGCCAGCACAGGACAGGGGACTGAAGCTTTCTTT
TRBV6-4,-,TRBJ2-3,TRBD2,CASSDSSGGGADTQYF,TGTGCCAGCAGTGACTCTTCGGGAGGAGGGGCAGATACGCAGTATTTT
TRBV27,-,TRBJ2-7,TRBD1,CASRLGGSTYEQYF,TGTGCCAGCAGATTAGGGGGCTCGACCTACGAGCAGTACTTC
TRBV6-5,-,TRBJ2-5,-,CASSYGGSQETQYF,TGTGCCAGCAGTTACGGGGGCAGCCAAGAGACCCAGTACTTC
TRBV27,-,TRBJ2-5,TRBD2,CASSQTRASGNLWGSLETQYF,TGTGCCAGCAGCCAAACCAGGGCTAGCGGGAACCTTTGGGGTAGCTTGGAGACCCAGTACTTC
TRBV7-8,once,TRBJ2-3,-,CASSLALAPATDTQYF,TGTGCCAGCAGCTTAGCGCTAGCACCAGCTACGGATACGCAGTATTTT
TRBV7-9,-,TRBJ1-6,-,CASRVSGSNSPLHF,TGTGCCAGCAGGGTGTCGGGGTCCAATTCACCCCTCCACTTT
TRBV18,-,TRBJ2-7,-,CASSLQGVGALYEQYF,TGTGCCAGCTCCCTTCAGGGTGTTGGGGCCCTCTACGAGCAGTACTTC
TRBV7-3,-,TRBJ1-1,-,CASSPRMNTEAFF,TGTGCCAGCAGCCCGCGTATGAACACTGAAGCTTTCTTT
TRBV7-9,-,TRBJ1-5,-,CSSSFEQTEGDQPQHF,TGTTCCAGCAGCTTTGAACAGACCGAAGGCGATCAGCCCCAGCATTTT
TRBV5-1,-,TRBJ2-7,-,CASSLFSRGSSYEQYF,TGCGCCAGCAGCTTGTTCTCCAGGGGTAGCTCCTACGAGCAGTACTTC
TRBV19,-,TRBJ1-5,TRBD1,CASNGQGNQPQHF,TGTGCCAGTAATGGACAGGGGAATCAGCCCCAGCATTTT
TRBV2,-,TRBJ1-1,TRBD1,CASRGQGRNSEAFF,TGTGCCAGCCGGGGACAGGGGCGCAATTCTGAAGCTTTCTTT
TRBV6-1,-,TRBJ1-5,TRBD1,CASSEIPGGGGQPQHF,TGTGCCAGCAGTGAGATTCCAGGGGGTGGAGGTCAGCCCCAGCATTTT
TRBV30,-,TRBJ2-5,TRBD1,CAWSSGDRGQETQYF,TGTGCCTGGAGTTCTGGGGACAGGGGGCAAGAGACCCAGTACTTC
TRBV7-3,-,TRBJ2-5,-,CASSSSNRGTQYF,TGTGCCAGCAGCTCGTCGAATCGGGGGACCCAGTACTTC
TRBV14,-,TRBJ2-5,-,CASSYGPGGETQYF,TGTGCCAGCAGCTATGGACCTGGGGGGGAGACCCAGTACTTC
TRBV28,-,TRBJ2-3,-,CASSRQGTSTDTQYF,TGTGCCAGCAGTCGCCAGGGCACTAGCACAGATACGCAGTATTTT
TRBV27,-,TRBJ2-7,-,CASSTGHLYEQYF,TGTGCCAGCAGTACGGGACACCTCTACGAGCAGTACTTC
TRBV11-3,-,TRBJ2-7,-,CASSLRGTYEQYF,TGTGCCAGCAGCTTAAGAGGTACCTACGAGCAGTACTTC
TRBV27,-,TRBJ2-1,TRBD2,CASSPSAGGYNEQFF,TGTGCCAGCAGTCCGTCTGCGGGAGGTTACAATGAGCAGTTCTTC
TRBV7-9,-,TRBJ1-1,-,CASSFTGQPKNTEAFF,TGTGCCAGCAGCTTTACAGGACAGCCTAAGAACACTGAAGCTTTCTTT
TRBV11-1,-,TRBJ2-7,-,CASSPLNRVYEQYF,TGTGCCAGCAGCCCTTTGAATCGGGTCTACGAGCAGTACTTC